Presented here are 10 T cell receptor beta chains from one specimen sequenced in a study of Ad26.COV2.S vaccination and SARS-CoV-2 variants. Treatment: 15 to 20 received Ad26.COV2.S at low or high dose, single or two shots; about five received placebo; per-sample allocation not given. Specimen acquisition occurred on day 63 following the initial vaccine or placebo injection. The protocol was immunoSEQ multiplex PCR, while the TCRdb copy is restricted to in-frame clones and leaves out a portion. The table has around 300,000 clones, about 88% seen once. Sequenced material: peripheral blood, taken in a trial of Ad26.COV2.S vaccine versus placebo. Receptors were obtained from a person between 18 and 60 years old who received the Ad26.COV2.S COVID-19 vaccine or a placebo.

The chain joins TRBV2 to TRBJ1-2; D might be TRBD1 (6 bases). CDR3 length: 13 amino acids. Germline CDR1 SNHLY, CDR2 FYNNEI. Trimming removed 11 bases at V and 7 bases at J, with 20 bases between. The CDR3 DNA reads TGTGCCTCAGACGAGGGGGGGCTCGGTGGCTACACCTTC. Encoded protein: CASDEGGLGGYTF. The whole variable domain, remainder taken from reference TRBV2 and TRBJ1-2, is EPEVTQTPSHQVTQMGQEVILRCVPISNHLYFYWYRQILGQKVEFLVSFYNNEISEKSEIFDDQFSVERPDGSNFTLKIRSTKLEDSAMYFCASDEGGLGGYTFGSGTRLTVV.

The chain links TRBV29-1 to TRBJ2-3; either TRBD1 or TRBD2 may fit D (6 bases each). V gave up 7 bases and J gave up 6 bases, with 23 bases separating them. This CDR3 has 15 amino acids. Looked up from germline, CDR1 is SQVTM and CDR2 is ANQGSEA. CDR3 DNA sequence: TGCAGCGCCCCATTTGGGGGGCTAGCGACGGATACGCAGTATTTT. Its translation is CSAPFGGLATDTQYF.

CDR3 in DNA: TGTGCCAGCACCCCCAGGGCAGGATTTTACGAGCAGTACTTC. Translated: CASTPRAGFYEQYF. This chain connects TRBV5-6 to TRBJ2-7; weak D call: TRBD1 (5 bases). The ends were cut back, 6 bases at V and 4 bases at J, with 17 bases in the middle. Germline CDR1 reads SGHDT; CDR2 reads YYEEEE. This CDR3 is built from 14 residues.

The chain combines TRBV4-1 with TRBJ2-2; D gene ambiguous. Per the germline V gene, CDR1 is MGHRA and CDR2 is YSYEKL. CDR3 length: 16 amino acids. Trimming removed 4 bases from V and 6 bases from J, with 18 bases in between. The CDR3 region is CASSRFLGMTAGELFF. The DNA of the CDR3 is TGCGCCAGCAGCCGGTTTTTGGGGATGACGGCCGGGGAGCTGTTTTTT.

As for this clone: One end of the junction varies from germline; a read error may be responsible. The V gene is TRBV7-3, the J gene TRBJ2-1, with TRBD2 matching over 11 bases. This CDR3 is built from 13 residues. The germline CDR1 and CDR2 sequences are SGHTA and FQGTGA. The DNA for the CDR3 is TGTGCCAGCAGCCCCGACTTAGCGGGGGGGACCCTCTTC. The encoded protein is CASSPDLAGGTLF.

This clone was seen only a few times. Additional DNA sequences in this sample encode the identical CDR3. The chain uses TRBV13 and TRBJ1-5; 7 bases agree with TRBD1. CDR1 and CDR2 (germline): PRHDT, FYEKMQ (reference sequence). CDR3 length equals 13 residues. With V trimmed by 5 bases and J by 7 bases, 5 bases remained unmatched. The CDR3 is CASSRTGSQPQHF. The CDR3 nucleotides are TGTGCCAGCAGCAGGACAGGTAGCCAGCCCCAGCATTTT.

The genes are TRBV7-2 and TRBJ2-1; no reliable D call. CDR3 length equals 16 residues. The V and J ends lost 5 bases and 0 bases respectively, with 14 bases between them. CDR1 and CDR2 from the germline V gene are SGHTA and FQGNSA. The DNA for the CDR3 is TGTGCCAGCAGCCCAGTAGTGAGTTACTCCTACAATGAGCAGTTCTTC. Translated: CASSPVVSYSYNEQFF. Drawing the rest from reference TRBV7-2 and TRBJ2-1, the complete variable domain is GAGVSQSPSNKVTEKGKDVELRCDPISGHTALYWYRQSLGQGLEFLIYFQGNSAPDKSGLPSDRFSAERTGGSVSTLTIQRTQQEDSAVYLCASSPVVSYSYNEQFFGPGTRLTVL.

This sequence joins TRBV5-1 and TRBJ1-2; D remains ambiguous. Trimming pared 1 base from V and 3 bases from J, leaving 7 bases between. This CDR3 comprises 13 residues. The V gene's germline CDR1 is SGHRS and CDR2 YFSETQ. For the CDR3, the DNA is TGCGCCAGCAGCTTGTCAGAATACTATGGCTACACCTTC. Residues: CASSLSEYYGYTF.

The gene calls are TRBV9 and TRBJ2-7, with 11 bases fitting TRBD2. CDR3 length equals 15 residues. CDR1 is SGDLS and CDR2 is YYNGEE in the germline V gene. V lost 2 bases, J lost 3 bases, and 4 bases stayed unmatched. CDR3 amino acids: CASSVTSGSYYEQYF. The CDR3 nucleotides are TGTGCCAGCAGCGTTACTAGCGGGAGTTACTACGAGCAGTACTTC.

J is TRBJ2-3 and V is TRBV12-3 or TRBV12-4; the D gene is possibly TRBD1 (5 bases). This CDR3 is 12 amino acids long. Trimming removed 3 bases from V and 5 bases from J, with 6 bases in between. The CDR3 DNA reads TGTGCCAGCAGTTTTAGGGGAGATACGCAGTATTTT. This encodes CASSFRGDTQYF.